These T cell receptor beta chains were read from a single sample in a study of T-cell reconstitution after alpha-beta-depleted transplantation in children. TCRdb reprocessed the PCR reads via MiXCR and lists one record per CDR3 protein. The sample consists of just under 150,000 distinct CDR3 sequences, around 10% of them appearing once. This sample comprised PBMCs, mostly from graft donor cells, obtained 180 days after TCRalphabeta/CD19-depleted stem cell transplant. The receptors originated from a female patient aged 2-15 years who had a stem cell transplant for congenital amegakaryocytic thrombocytopenia, so the T cells may come from the graft donor. CDR3s include the opening cysteine and the closing phenylalanine or tryptophan. The D gene is left open where the match is weak.

CDR3aa: CASSLFGENTQYF
j_gene: TRBJ2-3
d_gene: NA
v_gene: TRBV12-3/TRBV12-4

CDR3aa: CASSPGYPPETQYF
j_gene: TRBJ2-5
d_gene: NA
v_gene: TRBV5-6

CDR3aa: CSPSGQANYGYTF
j_gene: TRBJ1-2
d_gene: NA
v_gene: TRBV20-1

CDR3aa: CASRGYNEQFF
j_gene: TRBJ2-1
d_gene: NA
v_gene: TRBV5-1

CDR3aa: CASSPPTASGSMYEQFF
j_gene: TRBJ2-1
d_gene: TRBD2
v_gene: TRBV18

CDR3aa: CASSYGRGPLYGYTF
j_gene: TRBJ1-2
d_gene: NA
v_gene: TRBV6-2/TRBV6-3

CDR3aa: CASSLRLAGAGTQYF
j_gene: TRBJ2-5
d_gene: TRBD2
v_gene: TRBV7-2

CDR3aa: CASSLSYNYGYTF
j_gene: TRBJ1-2
d_gene: NA
v_gene: TRBV7-6

CDR3aa: CASARDNQETQYF
j_gene: TRBJ2-5
d_gene: NA
v_gene: TRBV5-8

CDR3aa: CASSLLPDTYEQYF
j_gene: TRBJ2-7
d_gene: NA
v_gene: TRBV7-9

CDR3aa: CASSYSSGQTYEQYF
j_gene: TRBJ2-7
d_gene: NA
v_gene: TRBV6-5

CDR3aa: CASSPPGTGPNTEAFF
j_gene: TRBJ1-1
d_gene: TRBD1
v_gene: TRBV18

CDR3aa: CAIGQGLLCWELFF
j_gene: TRBJ2-2
d_gene: NA
v_gene: TRBV5-3

CDR3aa: CSASGTGGRWQFF
j_gene: TRBJ2-1
d_gene: TRBD1
v_gene: TRBV20-1

CDR3aa: CASSHRHKTYEQYF
j_gene: TRBJ2-7
d_gene: NA
v_gene: TRBV11-1

CDR3aa: CSVVPRGGAGNIQYF
j_gene: TRBJ2-4
d_gene: NA
v_gene: TRBV29-1

CDR3aa: CASSLAPGTSANEQFF
j_gene: TRBJ2-1
d_gene: TRBD2
v_gene: TRBV5-1

CDR3aa: CASSQDIVTDTQYF
j_gene: TRBJ2-3
d_gene: NA
v_gene: TRBV3-1

CDR3aa: CASSPNSPGAQHF
j_gene: TRBJ1-5
d_gene: NA
v_gene: TRBV5-5

CDR3aa: CASSSGDYEQYF
j_gene: TRBJ2-7
d_gene: NA
v_gene: TRBV11-2

CDR3aa: CASSSTPHQGIEQYF
j_gene: TRBJ2-7
d_gene: NA
v_gene: TRBV12-3/TRBV12-4

CDR3aa: CASSLEPWDEQYF
j_gene: TRBJ2-7
d_gene: NA
v_gene: TRBV7-6

CDR3aa: CSVGSGLDTGELFF
j_gene: TRBJ2-2
d_gene: NA
v_gene: TRBV29-1

CDR3aa: CSVVGTGGSAGELFF
j_gene: TRBJ2-2
d_gene: TRBD1
v_gene: TRBV20-1

CDR3aa: CASSLEAGHGYTF
j_gene: TRBJ1-2
d_gene: NA
v_gene: TRBV5-1

CDR3aa: CASNQDVYQETQYF
j_gene: TRBJ2-5
d_gene: NA
v_gene: TRBV5-4

CDR3aa: CSAEGLAGGPFYNEQFF
j_gene: TRBJ2-1
d_gene: TRBD2
v_gene: TRBV29-1

CDR3aa: CASSPGLFYEQYF
j_gene: TRBJ2-7
d_gene: TRBD2
v_gene: TRBV19

CDR3aa: CASSPGGRETQYF
j_gene: TRBJ2-5
d_gene: TRBD2
v_gene: TRBV7-7

CDR3aa: CSVEDIQGVVGADTQYF
j_gene: TRBJ2-3
d_gene: NA
v_gene: TRBV29-1

CDR3aa: CASSQGQRGNTIYF
j_gene: TRBJ1-3
d_gene: TRBD1
v_gene: TRBV6-1

CDR3aa: CSVLTGLAVEQFF
j_gene: TRBJ2-1
d_gene: TRBD2
v_gene: TRBV29-1

CDR3aa: CASSRTGNHYEQYF
j_gene: TRBJ2-7
d_gene: TRBD1
v_gene: TRBV5-1

CDR3aa: CSAPDWDRFTDTQYF
j_gene: TRBJ2-3
d_gene: TRBD1
v_gene: TRBV20-1

CDR3aa: CASSLGEYEQYF
j_gene: TRBJ2-7
d_gene: NA
v_gene: TRBV2

CDR3aa: CSVRGPSGRSTYNEQFF
j_gene: TRBJ2-1
d_gene: TRBD2
v_gene: TRBV29-1

CDR3aa: CASSPNRGFSSYEQYF
j_gene: TRBJ2-7
d_gene: TRBD1
v_gene: TRBV6-5

CDR3aa: CASSLDLRPTVGANQETQYF
j_gene: TRBJ2-5
d_gene: NA
v_gene: TRBV11-1

CDR3aa: CASSYYPAGLAGVPTFEQFF
j_gene: TRBJ2-1
d_gene: TRBD2
v_gene: TRBV6-2/TRBV6-3

CDR3aa: CASSEWTGSFGNEQFF
j_gene: TRBJ2-1
d_gene: TRBD1
v_gene: TRBV6-1

CDR3aa: CASSERESPETQYF
j_gene: TRBJ2-5
d_gene: TRBD2
v_gene: TRBV3-1

CDR3aa: CASSERLAASSYEQYF
j_gene: TRBJ2-7
d_gene: TRBD2
v_gene: TRBV7-2

CDR3aa: CASSSAASGTGELFF
j_gene: TRBJ2-2
d_gene: TRBD2
v_gene: TRBV5-1

CDR3aa: CASSAQVSYEQYF
j_gene: TRBJ2-7
d_gene: NA
v_gene: TRBV7-9

CDR3aa: CASSVDRGRTEAFF
j_gene: TRBJ1-1
d_gene: TRBD1
v_gene: TRBV28

CDR3aa: CASSYSAGSYEQYF
j_gene: TRBJ2-7
d_gene: NA
v_gene: TRBV6-2/TRBV6-3

CDR3aa: CSARLGGNTEAFF
j_gene: TRBJ1-1
d_gene: NA
v_gene: TRBV20-1

CDR3aa: CASSLAPEYGYTF
j_gene: TRBJ1-2
d_gene: NA
v_gene: TRBV12-3/TRBV12-4

CDR3aa: CSAPLAEDLTDTQYF
j_gene: TRBJ2-3
d_gene: TRBD2
v_gene: TRBV20-1

CDR3aa: CSATPRGRYEKLFF
j_gene: TRBJ1-4
d_gene: TRBD1
v_gene: TRBV20-1